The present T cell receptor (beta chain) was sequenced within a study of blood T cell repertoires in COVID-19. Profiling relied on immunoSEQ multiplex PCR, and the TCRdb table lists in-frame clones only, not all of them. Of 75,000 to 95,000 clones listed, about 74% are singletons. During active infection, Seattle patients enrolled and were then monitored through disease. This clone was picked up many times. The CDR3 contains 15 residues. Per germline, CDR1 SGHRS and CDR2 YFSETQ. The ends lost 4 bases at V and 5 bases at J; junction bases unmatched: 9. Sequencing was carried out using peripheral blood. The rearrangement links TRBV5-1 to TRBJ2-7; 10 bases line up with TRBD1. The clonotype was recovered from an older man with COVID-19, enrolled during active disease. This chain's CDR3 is CASSRLRDRGHEQYF. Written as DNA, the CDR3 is TGCGCCAGCAGCAGGCTCCGGGACAGGGGTCACGAGCAGTACTTC.